One and the same sample provided the 23 T cell receptor beta chains below, sequenced in a study of resident and recirculating memory T cells in vitiligo. Some clones are missing from TCRdb's copy, which holds only in-frame ones; the method was immunoSEQ multiplex PCR. The profile shows tens of thousands of clones, 92% of them singletons. The sequenced sample consisted of blood. These receptors were taken from a male donor with vitiligo.

The chain is built from TRBV11-3 and TRBJ2-5; D might be TRBD1 (6 bases). The CDR3 runs 14 residues. V was trimmed by 5 bases and J by 0 bases, leaving 10 bases between them. Looked up from germline, CDR1 is SGHNT and CDR2 is YENEEA. The CDR3 DNA follows: TGTGCCAGCAGCCAAGGGGGAGACCAAGAGACCCAGTACTTC. Translation gives CASSQGGDQETQYF.

The V and J genes are TRBV7-7 and TRBJ1-2, with D uncertain. This CDR3 spans 17 amino acids. Germline CDR1 is SSHAT and CDR2 is FNYEAQ (reference sequence). V dropped 5 bases and J dropped 2 bases, with 21 bases sitting between them. The CDR3 nucleotides read TGTGCCAGCAGCCCGTCCTGGGAGATTAGGGCCAACTATGGCTACACCTTC. Its translation: CASSPSWEIRANYGYTF.

This clone appeared once. The chain combines TRBV12-5 with TRBJ1-1; D is unresolved. Germline V gives CDR1 LGHNT, CDR2 FRNRAP. The CDR3 covers 14 residues. Trimming left V 6 bases short and J 6 bases short, with 17 bases between. The CDR3, as DNA: TGTGCTAGTGGGTCTGATATCCTAGTTCCTGAAGCTTTCTTT. Translated, it gives CASGSDILVPEAFF.

V usage is TRBV2 and J usage is TRBJ1-2; D remains unclear. Germline assignment: CDR1 SNHLY and CDR2 FYNNEI. The CDR3 runs 16 residues. The V gene lost 4 bases and the J gene lost 0 bases, with 15 bases spanning the gap. The CDR3 DNA is TGTGCCAGCAGTGCTCAGGCAGGCAACGCTAACTATGGCTACACCTTC. Protein sequence: CASSAQAGNANYGYTF.

The chain has TRBV6-1 and TRBJ1-5; unclear D gene. Deletions cut 3 bases from V and 2 bases from J, with 5 bases between. The germline gives CDR1 MNHNS, CDR2 SASEGT. The CDR3 extends over 13 amino acids. The DNA for the CDR3 is TGTGCCAGCAGTGACACTCGCAATCAGCCCCAGCATTTT. Translation gives CASSDTRNQPQHF.

This clone was found once. The gene calls are TRBV7-6 and TRBJ2-7; D is perhaps TRBD1 (5 bases). The CDR3 has 13 amino acids. Germline loops: CDR1 SGHVS, CDR2 FNYEAQ. V lost 2 bases and J 7 bases, leaving 12 bases between the germline ends. CDR3 nucleotides: TGTGCCAGCAGCTTAACAGGCCTCCGGGAGCAGTACTTC. Translated: CASSLTGLREQYF.

The V call is TRBV7-3, the J call TRBJ1-2; no clear D. Germline V gives CDR1 SGHTA, CDR2 FQGTGA. This CDR3 is built from 13 residues. V lost 5 bases and J 4 bases, leaving 11 bases between the germline ends. As DNA, the CDR3 is TGTGCCAGCAGCCCTGGGTCGGGCTATGGCTACACCTTC. Amino acid sequence: CASSPGSGYGYTF.

The V gene is TRBV5-4, the J gene TRBJ2-5; D is uncertain. This CDR3 is 15 amino acids long. Trimming stripped 0 bases from V and 4 bases from J, with 13 bases between. Germline CDR1 SGHNT, CDR2 YYREEE (reference sequence). Written as DNA, the CDR3 is TGTGCCAGCAGCTTGGACTCTGCCCTAGGAGAGACCCAGTACTTC. This codes for CASSLDSALGETQYF.

This clone occurred once. CDR3 nucleotide sequence: TGTGCCAGCTCACCCCCTTTGTCTGGGGCCAACGTCCTGACTTTC. Translating it yields CASSPPLSGANVLTF. The rearrangement joins TRBV18 to TRBJ2-6; D is uncertain. This CDR3 has 15 amino acids. V lost 3 bases to trimming and J lost 1 base, with 7 bases between them. The germline CDR1 and CDR2 sequences are KGHSH and LQKENI.

V and J are TRBV28 and TRBJ1-2; the D is unclear. Germline V CDR1 and CDR2: MDHEN, SYDVKM. Trimming cost V 5 bases and J 8 bases, with 18 bases left between them. The CDR3 has 14 residues. CDR3 in DNA: TGTGCCAGCAGTCTCACAGTTGGTCGACAAGGCTACACCTTC. Translation gives CASSLTVGRQGYTF.

This rearrangement joins TRBV5-1 to TRBJ2-1, with 10 nucleotides matching TRBD2. V shed 3 bases and J 1 base; nucleotides not matched to a gene: 4. Germline CDR1 reads SGHRS; CDR2 reads YFSETQ. The CDR3 is made up of 16 amino acids. CDR3 protein: CASSSGTSVSYNEQFF. DNA of the CDR3: TGCGCCAGCAGCTCTGGGACTAGCGTATCCTACAATGAGCAGTTCTTC.

The rearrangement links TRBV9 to TRBJ1-1; 8 nucleotides match TRBD1. The CDR3 totals 15 residues. Germline assignment: CDR1 SGDLS and CDR2 YYNGEE. Trimming at V came to 4 bases and at J to 3 bases, leaving 8 bases not matched to a gene. The CDR3 is CASSPGGLLDTEAFF. The DNA for the CDR3 is TGTGCCAGCAGCCCAGGGGGCTTGCTGGACACTGAAGCTTTCTTT.

This clone was detected many times. The genes are TRBV12-5 and TRBJ2-7; perhaps TRBD1 as D (6 bases). CDR1 is LGHNT, CDR2 FRNRAP, per germline. The CDR3 has 13 residues. Trimming cost V 6 bases and J 4 bases, with 13 bases left between them. The CDR3 region is CASGRDTAYEQYF. The CDR3 coding sequence is TGTGCTAGTGGCCGGGACACGGCGTACGAGCAGTACTTC.

The chain couples TRBV5-4 to TRBJ2-1, with TRBD2 as a possible D gene (6 bases). V was shortened by 4 bases and J by 9 bases, with 8 bases between the two germline ends. The CDR3 length is 11 residues. Germline V gives CDR1 SGHNT, CDR2 YYREEE (reference sequence). CDR3 sequence (DNA): TGTGCCAGCAGCGTAGCGGCTGAGCAGTTCTTC. This sequence encodes CASSVAAEQFF. The full variable domain, rest sourced from reference TRBV5-4 and TRBJ2-1, is ETGVTQSPTHLIKTRGQQVTLRCSSQSGHNTVSWYQQALGQGPQFIFQYYREEENGRGNFPPRFSGLQFPNYSSELNVNALELDDSALYLCASSVAAEQFFGPGTRLTVL.

The V gene is TRBV7-3, the J gene TRBJ1-5; D is unclear. V lost 2 bases and J lost 1, with 9 bases in between. Germline V gene data show CDR1 as SGHTA and CDR2 as FQGTGA. The CDR3 is made up of 15 amino acids. CDR3 DNA sequence: TGTGCCAGCAGCTTATGGTACAGAAGCAATCAGCCCCAGCATTTT. Its translation: CASSLWYRSNQPQHF.

The chain carries TRBV9 and TRBJ1-1; TRBD1 matches at 7 bases. Germline V gives CDR1 SGDLS, CDR2 YYNGEE. V was pared by 0 bases and J by 5 bases, with 7 bases of the junction left unmatched. The CDR3 extends over 15 amino acids. The DNA of the CDR3 is TGTGCCAGCAGCGTAGGGAAGACAGGGAAGACTGAAGCTTTCTTT. This encodes CASSVGKTGKTEAFF.

The chain couples TRBV27 to TRBJ1-2, with 7 bases aligning to TRBD1. The CDR3 length is 13 residues. V lost 6 bases, J lost 6 bases, and 7 bases stayed unmatched. CDR1 MNHEY and CDR2 SMNVEV come from the germline V gene (reference sequence). The CDR3 region has the DNA TGTGCCAGCAGACCCCAGGGGGGCAATGGCTACACCTTC. As protein: CASRPQGGNGYTF.

This clone was seen more than once but under ten times. Other DNA sequences in the same sample also yield this CDR3. This chain uses TRBV9 with TRBJ1-4; weak D call: TRBD1 (5 bases). CDR1 and CDR2 from the germline V gene are SGDLS and YYNGEE. The CDR3 is 15 amino acids. The V end lost 3 bases, the J end lost 2 bases, and 11 bases lay between the germline ends. The CDR3 loop is CASSGQGFTNEKLFF. The CDR3 DNA sequence: TGTGCCAGCAGCGGTCAGGGTTTCACTAATGAAAAACTGTTTTTT.

The V gene is TRBV4-2, the J gene TRBJ1-4; 8 nucleotides agree with TRBD1. The CDR3 has 14 residues. Germline CDR1 and CDR2: LGHNA and YNFKEQ. J gave up 5 bases and V 4 bases, and 3 bases lay outside the gene matches. The CDR3 bases are TGTGCCAGCAGCCCGGGACAGGAGAATGAAAAACTGTTTTTT. It codes for CASSPGQENEKLFF.

V usage is TRBV29-1 and J usage is TRBJ1-1; 7 nucleotides agree with TRBD1. Germline V gene lookup returns CDR1 SQVTM and CDR2 ANQGSEA. Trimming removed 6 bases from V and 8 bases from J; junction bases left unmatched: 9. CDR3 length: 12 amino acids. CDR3 region: CSVVRDSPEAFF. The DNA of the CDR3 is TGCAGCGTCGTCAGGGACAGCCCGGAAGCTTTCTTT.

This clone came up once. V and J are TRBV28 and TRBJ2-2; no clear D. CDR1 is MDHEN and CDR2 is SYDVKM in the germline V gene. Trimming removed 2 bases at V and 5 bases at J, with 6 bases between. The CDR3 is 13 residues long. This CDR3 is CASSLQTTGELFF. The CDR3 coding sequence is TGTGCCAGCAGTTTACAAACAACCGGGGAGCTGTTTTTT.

The chain combines TRBV9 with TRBJ2-3, with 8 positions matching TRBD1. This CDR3 is built from 16 residues. Germline V lookup: CDR1 SGDLS, CDR2 YYNGEE. V trimming: 3 bases; J trimming: 8 bases; junction bases outside the gene matches: 14. In nucleotides, the CDR3 is TGTGCCAGCAGCGAGGGACAGGCTTCTTCGTTAGTTACGCAGTATTTT. Translation: CASSEGQASSLVTQYF. Drawing the rest from reference TRBV9 and TRBJ2-3, the complete variable domain is DSGVTQTPKHLITATGQRVTLRCSPRSGDLSVYWYQQSLDQGLQFLIQYYNGEERAKGNILERFSAQQFPDLHSELNLSSLELGDSALYFCASSEGQASSLVTQYFGPGTRLTVL.

CDR3 amino acids: CASSERTGDQETQYF. The CDR3 DNA reads TGTGCCAGCAGTGAACGGACAGGCGATCAAGAGACCCAGTACTTC. This chain uses TRBV6-1 with TRBJ2-5; TRBD1 matches at 7 bases. V was pared by 2 bases and J by 2 bases, with 5 bases of the junction left unmatched. Germline assignment: CDR1 MNHNS and CDR2 SASEGT. CDR3 length: 15 residues.